This TCR beta chain was captured by sequencing in a study of blood T cell repertoires in COVID-19. Sequencing was performed with immunoSEQ multiplex PCR; in TCRdb, only in-frame clones are kept and a portion is missing. Here the sample spans about 75,000 clones, roughly 88% being singletons. V lost 2 bases and J 3 bases, leaving 5 bases between the germline ends. Germline V gene sequence: CDR1 SGHRS, CDR2 YFSETQ. The CDR3 is made up of 12 amino acids. Sample: peripheral blood. The receptor was isolated from a human donor in a cohort sampled during active COVID-19. This chain uses TRBV5-1 with TRBJ2-5; no definite D call. The CDR3 coding sequence is TGCGCCAGCAGCTTTCAGGAAGAGACCCAGTACTTC. It encodes CASSFQEETQYF.